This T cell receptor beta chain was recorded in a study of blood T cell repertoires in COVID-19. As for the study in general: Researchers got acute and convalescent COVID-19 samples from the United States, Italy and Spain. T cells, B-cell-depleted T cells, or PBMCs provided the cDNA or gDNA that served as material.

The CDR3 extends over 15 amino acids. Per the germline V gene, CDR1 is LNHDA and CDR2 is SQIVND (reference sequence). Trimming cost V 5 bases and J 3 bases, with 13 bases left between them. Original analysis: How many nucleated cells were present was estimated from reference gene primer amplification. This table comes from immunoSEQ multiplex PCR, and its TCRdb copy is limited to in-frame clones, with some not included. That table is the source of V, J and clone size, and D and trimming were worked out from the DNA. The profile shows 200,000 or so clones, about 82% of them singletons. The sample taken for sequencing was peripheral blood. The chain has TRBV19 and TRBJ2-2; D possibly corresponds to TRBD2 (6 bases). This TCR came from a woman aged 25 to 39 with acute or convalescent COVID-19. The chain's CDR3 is CASSSRGEHTGELFF. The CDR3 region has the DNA TGTGCCAGTAGTTCTCGCGGGGAACACACCGGGGAGCTGTTTTTT.